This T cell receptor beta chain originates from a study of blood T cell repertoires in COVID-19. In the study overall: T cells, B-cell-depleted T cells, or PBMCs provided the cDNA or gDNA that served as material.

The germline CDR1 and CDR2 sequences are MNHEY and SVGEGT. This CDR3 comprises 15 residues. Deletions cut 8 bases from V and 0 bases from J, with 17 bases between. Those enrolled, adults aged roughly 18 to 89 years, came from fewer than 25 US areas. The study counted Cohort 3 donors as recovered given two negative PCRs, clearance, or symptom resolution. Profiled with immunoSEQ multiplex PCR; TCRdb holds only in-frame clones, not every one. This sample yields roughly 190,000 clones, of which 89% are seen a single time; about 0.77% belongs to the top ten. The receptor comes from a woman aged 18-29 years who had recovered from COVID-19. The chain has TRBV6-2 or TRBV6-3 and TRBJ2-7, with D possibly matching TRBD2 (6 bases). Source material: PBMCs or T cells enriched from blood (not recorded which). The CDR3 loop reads CASRSGGLNSYEQYF. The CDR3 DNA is TGTGCCAGCCGTTCCGGAGGGCTTAACTCCTACGAGCAGTACTTC.